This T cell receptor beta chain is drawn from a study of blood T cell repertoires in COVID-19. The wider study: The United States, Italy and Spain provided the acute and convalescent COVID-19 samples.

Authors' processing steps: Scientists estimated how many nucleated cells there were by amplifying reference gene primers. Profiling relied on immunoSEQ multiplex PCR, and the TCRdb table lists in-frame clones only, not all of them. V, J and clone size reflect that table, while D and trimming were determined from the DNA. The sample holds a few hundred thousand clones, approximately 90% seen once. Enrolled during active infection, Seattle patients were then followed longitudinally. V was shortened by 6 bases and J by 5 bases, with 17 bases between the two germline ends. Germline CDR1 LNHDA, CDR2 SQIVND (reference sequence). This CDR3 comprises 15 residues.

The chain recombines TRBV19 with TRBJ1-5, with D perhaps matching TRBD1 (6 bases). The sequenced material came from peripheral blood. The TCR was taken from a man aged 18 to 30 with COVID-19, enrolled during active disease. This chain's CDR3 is CASSVNRETYQPQHF. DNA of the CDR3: TGTGCCAGTAGCGTCAACAGGGAAACTTATCAGCCCCAGCATTTT.